The 6 T cell receptor beta chains listed next were all sequenced from one sample in a study of PD-1 blockade in classical Hodgkin lymphoma. Each of the patients experienced relapse following autologous stem cell transplantation, and their brentuximab vedotin exposure differed. TCRdb's table, derived via immunoSEQ multiplex PCR, lists solely in-frame clones and lacks some. The table lists roughly 32,000 clones, roughly 82% of them singletons. The material was peripheral blood mononuclear cells (PBMCs), obtained at baseline. All receptors derive from a human donor with classical Hodgkin lymphoma.

This chain uses TRBV7-9 with TRBJ1-1, with a tentative D call TRBD1 (5 bases). Trimming cost V 2 bases and J 4 bases, with 8 bases left between them. The CDR3 spans 13 residues. The germline V gene encodes CDR1 SEHNR and CDR2 FQNEAQ (reference sequence). Here the CDR3 reads CASSLKTATEAFF. In nucleotides, the CDR3 is TGTGCCAGCAGCTTAAAGACAGCCACTGAAGCTTTCTTT. Supplemented by reference TRBV7-9 and TRBJ1-1, the full variable domain reads DTGVSQNPRHKITKRGQNVTFRCDPISEHNRLYWYRQTLGQGPEFLTYFQNEAQLEKSRLLSDRFSAERPKGSFSTLEIQRTEQGDSAMYLCASSLKTATEAFFGQGTRLTVV.

The rearrangement joins TRBV6-5 to TRBJ1-4; the match to TRBD1 covers 8 bases. The CDR3 consists of 16 residues. The V gene end was trimmed by 4 bases and the J gene end by 4 bases; junction bases not matched to a gene: 8. The germline V gene encodes CDR1 MNHEY and CDR2 SVGAGI. The CDR3 sequence is CASSFGQGQVNEKLFF. CDR3 DNA sequence: TGTGCCAGCAGTTTCGGACAGGGCCAGGTTAATGAAAAACTGTTTTTT.

This chain connects TRBV5-8 to TRBJ2-7; weak D call: TRBD2 (6 bases). V lost 0 bases, J lost 2 bases, and 9 bases lay in between. Germline-derived CDR1 and CDR2 are SGHTS and YDEGEE. The CDR3 sequence is 14 residues long. The CDR3 nucleotides are TGTGCCAGCAGCTTGGGACTAGGTGCCTACGAGCAGTACTTC. Amino acid sequence: CASSLGLGAYEQYF.

The chain has TRBV23-1 and TRBJ2-5; TRBD1 aligns across 10 bases. TRBV23-1 is an open reading frame whose function is uncertain. With V trimmed by 3 bases and J by 2 bases, 6 bases remained unmatched. The CDR3 is made up of 16 amino acids. CDR3 sequence: CASSHPDRGGQETQYF. DNA for the CDR3: TGCGCCAGCAGTCACCCGGACAGGGGGGGACAAGAGACCCAGTACTTC.

J is TRBJ1-4 and V is TRBV6-1; D is perhaps TRBD1 (5 bases). Germline CDR1 and CDR2: MNHNS and SASEGT. CDR3 size: 14 residues. Trimming pared 5 bases from V and 4 bases from J, leaving 11 bases between. CDR3 region: CASSSRQLNEKLFF. CDR3 sequence (DNA): TGTGCCAGCAGTTCACGACAGCTTAATGAAAAACTGTTTTTT.

The chain is built from TRBV27 and TRBJ2-7; 7 positions match TRBD1. Looked up from germline, CDR1 is MNHEY and CDR2 is SMNVEV (reference sequence). With V trimmed by 3 bases and J by 3 bases, 23 bases remained unmatched. This CDR3 spans 20 amino acids. DNA for the CDR3: TGTGCCAGCAGTTTCCGGGGATACAGGGGTCCTACTGCTTCGGGCTACGAGCAGTACTTC. The encoded protein is CASSFRGYRGPTASGYEQYF.